This TCR beta chain was sequenced during a study of cytomegalovirus exposure and HLA in healthy donors. The study ran its PCR with 60 Vbeta and 13 Jbeta primers. The assay was immunoSEQ multiplex PCR, and TCRdb's table has in-frame clones only and misses some. Of about 130,000 clones detected, around 80% appear once; the ten largest clones hold approximately 0.93%. The V end was cut by 7 bases, the J end by 4 bases, with 14 bases between. CDR3 length: 14 residues. From germline, CDR1 is LNHDA and CDR2 SQIVND (reference sequence). The clonotype comes from a human donor in good health. This sequence joins TRBV19 and TRBJ1-3; unclear D gene. The sample was PBMCs. The CDR3 coding sequence is TGTGCCAGTACCCAACGGGAAGCCGGAAACACCATATATTTT. Its translation: CASTQREAGNTIYF.